The T cell receptor beta chain under discussion was sequenced for a study of blood T cell repertoires in COVID-19. Study summary: The United States, Italy and Spain provided the acute and convalescent COVID-19 samples. Sources were T cells, B-cell-depleted T cells, or PBMCs; the material itself was cDNA or gDNA.

Authors' analysis steps: Amplification of reference gene primers provided the estimated nucleated cell counts. Only in-frame clones appear in the TCRdb table, and some are missing; sequencing was by immunoSEQ multiplex PCR. V and J calls plus clone size are reproduced from that table; the DNA served to infer D and trimming. The sample holds about 150,000 clones, roughly 86% seen once. Per the germline V gene, CDR1 is LGHNA and CDR2 is YNFKEQ. V gave up 7 bases and J gave up 6 bases; unmatched junction bases: 20. The CDR3 contains 17 residues. This receptor was taken from a human donor with acute or convalescent COVID-19. The donor label of this sample is uncertain. The sample consisted of peripheral blood. This chain connects TRBV4-2 to TRBJ2-7; TRBD2 aligns across 8 bases. The CDR3 DNA is TGTGCCAGCACCCCGCACGTAAGCGGGGGTAGACCCATCGAGCAGTACTTC. It specifies CASTPHVSGGRPIEQYF.